A selection of T cell receptor beta chains follows, all from one sample in a study of blood T cell repertoires in COVID-19. Measured with immunoSEQ multiplex PCR; TCRdb has only the in-frame clones, and not every one. Among 300,000 to 350,000 clones listed, 90% were seen once. Input material: peripheral blood. Receptors were obtained from a woman aged 30 to 39 with COVID-19, enrolled during active disease. Both conserved end residues are part of each CDR3. Each record gives: V gene, J gene, D gene, clone size, CDR3 protein, CDR3 DNA. D genes are given only for firm matches. Expanded clones are given a class, and other clones once, few, many or no size at all.

>TRBV27|TRBJ1-4|NA|NA
CASSKRGLGEKLFF
TGTGCCAGCAGCAAGAGAGGGCTCGGGGAAAAACTGTTTTTT
>TRBV3-1/TRBV3-2|TRBJ1-2|NA|NA
CASSPRWGVGYTF
TGTGCCAGCAGCCCGAGATGGGGGGTGGGCTACACCTTC
>TRBV10-2|TRBJ2-7|TRBD1|NA
CASRDGTGSYEQYF
TGCGCCAGCCGGGACGGGACAGGGTCCTACGAGCAGTACTTC
>TRBV6-5|TRBJ2-7|NA|NA
CASSYNSRTVYEQYF
TGTGCCAGCAGTTACAACTCCCGAACGGTCTACGAGCAGTACTTC
>TRBV5-1|TRBJ2-7|NA|NA
CASSERLAAYEQYF
TGCGCCAGCAGCGAGAGGTTAGCCGCGTACGAGCAGTACTTC
>TRBV15|TRBJ2-7|NA|NA
CATSRDRRGGYEQYF
TGTGCCACCAGCAGAGACCGCCGAGGGGGCTACGAGCAGTACTTC
>TRBV11-3|TRBJ2-7|NA|NA
CASSPDGYEQYF
TGTGCCAGCAGCCCCGACGGGTACGAGCAGTACTTC
>TRBV2|TRBJ2-2|NA|NA
CATGQRTGELFF
TGTGCCACCGGACAGAGAACCGGGGAGCTGTTTTTT
>TRBV5-1|TRBJ2-6|NA|NA
CASSVQGPGANVLTF
TGCGCCAGCAGCGTACAGGGACCCGGGGCCAACGTCCTGACTTTC
>TRBV4-1|TRBJ1-2|TRBD1|few
CASSLRQGGSENYGYTF
TGCGCCAGCAGCTTGAGACAGGGGGGATCCGAGAACTATGGCTACACCTTC
>TRBV5-6|TRBJ1-6|TRBD1|NA
CASSLRQGNSPLHF
TGTGCCAGCAGCTTGCGACAGGGGAATTCACCCCTCCACTTT
>TRBV24-1|TRBJ1-1|TRBD1|NA
CATKTGGYTEAFF
TGTGCCACGAAGACAGGGGGCTACACTGAAGCTTTCTTT
>TRBV5-4|TRBJ2-5|NA|NA
CASRPDRISQETQYF
TGTGCCAGCAGACCGGACAGAATATCTCAAGAGACCCAGTACTTC
>TRBV28|TRBJ2-2|NA|NA
CANIFSGATGELFF
TGTGCCAACATATTTAGCGGAGCCACCGGGGAGCTGTTTTTT
>TRBV19|TRBJ2-1|TRBD2|NA
CASKKREAGYNEQFF
TGTGCCAGTAAGAAGCGGGAGGCCGGTTACAATGAGCAGTTCTTC
>TRBV6-4|TRBJ2-2|TRBD2|NA
CASKASGSELFF
TGTGCCAGCAAGGCTAGCGGGAGTGAGCTGTTTTTT
>TRBV15|TRBJ1-1|NA|NA
CATSRDRTEAFF
TGTGCCACCAGCAGAGACCGCACTGAAGCTTTCTTT
>TRBV4-3|TRBJ1-1|NA|once
CASSQDRDTEAFF
TGCGCCAGCAGCCAAGATCGGGACACTGAAGCTTTCTTT
>TRBV7-2|TRBJ1-1|TRBD1|few
CASSLWTGGLNTEAFF
TGTGCCAGCAGCCTATGGACAGGGGGTTTGAACACTGAAGCTTTCTTT
>TRBV7-9|TRBJ1-5|TRBD1|NA
CASSCQTGNTYSNQPQHF
TGTGCCAGCAGCTGTCAGACAGGGAATACTTATAGCAATCAGCCCCAGCATTTT